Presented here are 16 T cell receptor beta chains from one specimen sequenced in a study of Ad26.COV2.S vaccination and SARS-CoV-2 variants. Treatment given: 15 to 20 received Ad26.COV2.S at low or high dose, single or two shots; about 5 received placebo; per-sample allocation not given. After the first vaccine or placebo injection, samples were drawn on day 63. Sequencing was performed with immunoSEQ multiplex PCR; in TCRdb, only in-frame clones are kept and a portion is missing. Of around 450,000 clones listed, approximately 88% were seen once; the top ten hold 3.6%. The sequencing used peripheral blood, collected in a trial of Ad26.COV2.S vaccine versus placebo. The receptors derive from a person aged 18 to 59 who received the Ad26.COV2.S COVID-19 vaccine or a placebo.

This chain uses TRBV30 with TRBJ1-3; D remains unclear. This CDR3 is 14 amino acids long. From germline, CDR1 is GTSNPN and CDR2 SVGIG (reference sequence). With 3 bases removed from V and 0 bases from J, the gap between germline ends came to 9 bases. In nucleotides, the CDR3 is TGTGCCTGGAGGGACGGACCCTCTGGAAACACCATATATTTT. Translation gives CAWRDGPSGNTIYF.

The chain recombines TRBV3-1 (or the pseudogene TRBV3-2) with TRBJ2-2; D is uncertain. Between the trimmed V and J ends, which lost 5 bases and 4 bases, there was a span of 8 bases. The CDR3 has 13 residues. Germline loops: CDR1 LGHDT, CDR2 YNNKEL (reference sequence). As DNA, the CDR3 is TGTGCCAGCAGCGGCACCACCACCGGGGAGCTGTTTTTT. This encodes CASSGTTTGELFF.

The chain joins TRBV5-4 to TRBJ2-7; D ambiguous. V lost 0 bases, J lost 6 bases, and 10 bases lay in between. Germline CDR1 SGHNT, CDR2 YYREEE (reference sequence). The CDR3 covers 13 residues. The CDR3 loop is CASSLVGELEQYF. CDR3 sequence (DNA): TGTGCCAGCAGCTTGGTAGGAGAACTCGAGCAGTACTTC.

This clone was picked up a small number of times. The chain's CDR3 is CASSPPGGGATGELFF. The CDR3 region has the DNA TGTGCCAGCTCACCACCCGGCGGGGGGGCCACCGGGGAGCTGTTTTTT. The J gene is TRBJ2-2, the V gene TRBV18; TRBD2 aligns across 9 bases. Per the germline V gene, CDR1 is KGHSH and CDR2 is LQKENI. V gave up 0 bases and J gave up 4 bases; unmatched junction bases: 3. The CDR3 runs 16 residues.

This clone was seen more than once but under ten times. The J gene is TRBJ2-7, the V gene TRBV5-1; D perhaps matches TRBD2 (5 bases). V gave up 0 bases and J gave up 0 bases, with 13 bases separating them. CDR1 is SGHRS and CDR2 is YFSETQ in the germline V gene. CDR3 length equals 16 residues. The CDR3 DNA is TGCGCCAGCAGCTTGGCCCCCGGGGTGAGCTCCTACGAGCAGTACTTC. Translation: CASSLAPGVSSYEQYF.

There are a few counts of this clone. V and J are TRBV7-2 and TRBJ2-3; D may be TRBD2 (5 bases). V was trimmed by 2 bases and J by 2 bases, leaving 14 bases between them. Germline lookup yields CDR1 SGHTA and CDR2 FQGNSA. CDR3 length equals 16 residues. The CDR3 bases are TGTGCCAGCAGCTTATTTCTTCGAGCGGACACAGATACGCAGTATTTT. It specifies CASSLFLRADTDTQYF. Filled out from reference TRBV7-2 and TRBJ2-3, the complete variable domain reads GAGVSQSPSNKVTEKGKDVELRCDPISGHTALYWYRQSLGQGLEFLIYFQGNSAPDKSGLPSDRFSAERTGGSVSTLTIQRTQQEDSAVYLCASSLFLRADTDTQYFGPGTRLTVL.

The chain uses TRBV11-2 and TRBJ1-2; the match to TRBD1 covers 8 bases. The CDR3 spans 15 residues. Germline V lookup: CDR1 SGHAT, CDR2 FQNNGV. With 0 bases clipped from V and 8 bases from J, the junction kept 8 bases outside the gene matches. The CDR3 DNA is TGTGCCAGCAGCTTAGACTTCGGACAGGGTGTCGGCTACACCTTC. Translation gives CASSLDFGQGVGYTF.

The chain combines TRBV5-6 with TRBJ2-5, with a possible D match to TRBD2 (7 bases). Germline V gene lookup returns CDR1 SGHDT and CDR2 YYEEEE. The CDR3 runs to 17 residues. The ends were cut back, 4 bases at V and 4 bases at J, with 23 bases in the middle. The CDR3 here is CASSLTALGGPGETQYF. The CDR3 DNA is TGTGCCAGCAGCCTAACGGCGTTGGGGGGGCCCGGAGAGACCCAGTACTTC.

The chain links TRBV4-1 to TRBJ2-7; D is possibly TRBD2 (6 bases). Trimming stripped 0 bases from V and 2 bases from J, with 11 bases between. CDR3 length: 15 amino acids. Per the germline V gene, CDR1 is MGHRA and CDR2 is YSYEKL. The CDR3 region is CASSQDLDYAYEQYF. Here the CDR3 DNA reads TGCGCCAGCAGCCAAGATCTGGACTATGCCTACGAGCAGTACTTC.

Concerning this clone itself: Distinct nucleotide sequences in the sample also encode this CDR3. The CDR3 spells CASSLALNTEAFF. As DNA, the CDR3 is TGTGCCAGCAGTTTAGCGCTGAACACTGAAGCTTTCTTT. The V call is TRBV12-3 or TRBV12-4, the J call TRBJ1-1; D gene uncertain. The CDR3 length is 13 residues. V was pared by 0 bases and J by 0 bases, with 2 bases between.

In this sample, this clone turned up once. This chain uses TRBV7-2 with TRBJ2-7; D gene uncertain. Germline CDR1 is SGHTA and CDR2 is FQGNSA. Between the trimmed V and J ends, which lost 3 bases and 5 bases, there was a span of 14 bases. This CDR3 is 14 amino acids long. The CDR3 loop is CASSLAVAKDEQYF. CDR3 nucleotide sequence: TGTGCCAGCAGCTTGGCGGTGGCCAAAGACGAGCAGTACTTC.

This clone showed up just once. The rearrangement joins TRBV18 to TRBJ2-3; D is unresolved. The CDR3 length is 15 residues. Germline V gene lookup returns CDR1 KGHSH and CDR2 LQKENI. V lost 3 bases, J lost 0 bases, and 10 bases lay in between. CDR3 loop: CASSPGLGSTDTQYF. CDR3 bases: TGTGCCAGCTCACCCGGGCTAGGGAGCACAGATACGCAGTATTTT. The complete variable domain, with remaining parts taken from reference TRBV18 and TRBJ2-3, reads NAGVMQNPRHLVRRRGQEARLRCSPMKGHSHVYWYRQLPEEGLKFMVYLQKENIIDESGMPKERFSAEFPKEGPSILRIQQVVRGDSAAYFCASSPGLGSTDTQYFGPGTRLTVL.

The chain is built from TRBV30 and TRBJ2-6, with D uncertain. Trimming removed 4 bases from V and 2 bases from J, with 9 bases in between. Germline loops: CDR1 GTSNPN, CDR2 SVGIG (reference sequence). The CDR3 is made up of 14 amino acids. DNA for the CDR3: TGTGCCTGGACAGGTTACCCTGGGGCCAACGTCCTGACTTTC. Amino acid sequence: CAWTGYPGANVLTF.

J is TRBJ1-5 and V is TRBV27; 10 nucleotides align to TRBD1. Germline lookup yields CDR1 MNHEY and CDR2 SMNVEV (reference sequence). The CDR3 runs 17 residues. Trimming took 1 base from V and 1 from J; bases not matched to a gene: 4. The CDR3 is CASSLLGQGHSNQPQHF. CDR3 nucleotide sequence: TGTGCCAGCAGTTTATTGGGACAGGGGCACAGCAATCAGCCCCAGCATTTT.

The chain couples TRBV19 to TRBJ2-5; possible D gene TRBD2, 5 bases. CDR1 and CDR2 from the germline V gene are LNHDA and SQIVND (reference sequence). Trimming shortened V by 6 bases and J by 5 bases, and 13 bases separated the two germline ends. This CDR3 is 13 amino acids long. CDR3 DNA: TGTGCCAGTAGCCTATCCCGGAGGGAGACCCAGTACTTC. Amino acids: CASSLSRRETQYF.

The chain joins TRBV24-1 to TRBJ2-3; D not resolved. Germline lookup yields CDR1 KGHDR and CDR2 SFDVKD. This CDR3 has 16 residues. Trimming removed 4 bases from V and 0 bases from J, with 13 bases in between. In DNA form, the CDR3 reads TGTGCCACCAGTGACCCGCAATCTTCTAGCACAGATACGCAGTATTTT. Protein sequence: CATSDPQSSSTDTQYF.